This T cell receptor (beta chain) was documented in a study of blood T cell repertoires in COVID-19 (TCRdb year 2020). Describing the broader study: Recovered participants in ImmuneRACE Cohort 3 were defined as having two consecutive negative NP/OP PCR tests, clearance from a healthcare professional, or resolution of symptoms. Samples covering the acute and convalescent phases of COVID-19 were provided by collaborators in the United States, Italy and Spain. The prospective study material was composed of cDNA or gDNA derived from T cells, B-cell-depleted T cells, or PBMCs. Subjects who had been exposed to COVID-19, were actively infected with it, or had recovered from it provided the deeply sampled blood TCRbeta repertoires that made up the dataset. The repertoires were made available in a free public database intended to serve as a resource for research on the immune response to SARS-CoV-2. The samples were drawn from two sources: the first 160 participants of the ongoing ImmuneRACE study, and about 1,300 subjects contributed by 6 global collaborators. Nearly every sample came with metadata listing a de-identified subject ID, COVID-19 status, age in years and sex. Where available, HLA class I and class II types were obtained from metadata supplied by the sample provider rather than from assay-based typing. General findings and caveats noted by the study authors: Clinical and demographic metadata were provided uncurated, with the amount varying by source and participant.

Based on the germline V gene, the CDR1 and CDR2 sequences are SQVTM and ANQGSEA. V is pruned by 6 bases and J by 5 bases, leaving 4 bases of the junction without a gene match. CDR3 length: 12 amino acids, cysteine to phenylalanine. Of the read, only the CDR3 DNA is kept; its 36 bases are in frame from base 1. In the prospective study, participants were about 18 to 95 years old, resided in approximately 22 geographic areas of the United States, and were enrolled through a virtual design. To assign participants to cohorts, the prospective study relied on clinical history that participants themselves reported in a screening survey and a study questionnaire. In the prospective study, whole blood, serum and a nasopharyngeal or oropharyngeal swab were collected from each participant by mobile phlebotomists. Participants in the prospective study had the option to provide additional blood draws and questionnaires over a 2-month period. Blood samples from the prospective study were shipped frozen or at room temperature prior to DNA extraction.

For this clone: The specificity of this receptor is unknown. Qualities for individual bases were not recorded, and no much larger clone is one base off.

TCRbeta CDR3 regions were amplified from genomic DNA by means of the immunoSEQ Assay, a bias-controlled multiplex PCR. Processing in the source paper ran as follows. The number of nucleated cells in each sample was estimated from the amplification of reference gene primers within the assay. To quantify the absolute abundance of each unique TCRbeta CDR3 rearrangement, sequence reads were collapsed and filtered. For each sample, productive Simpson clonality was calculated as the square root of Simpson's diversity index over productive rearrangements. TCRdb re-hosts the immuneACCESS table, in-frame sequences only. Its copies lack some clones; in the studies checked, an unresolved V gene accounts for under half of them, and the cause for the rest is not known. The D gene and trimming were derived from the DNA, and the V and J assignments and clone size from that table. The sample yields some 220,000 clones; around 85% were counted once. The ten largest clonotypes hold over 3% of the sample.

This clonotype originated in a woman between 50 and 59 years old in a cohort exposed to, infected with or recovered from COVID-19 (not recorded which). The sequencing input was PBMCs or T cells enriched from blood (not recorded which). This chain is built from TRBV29-1 and TRBJ1-2, with TRBD1 matching 9 junction bases. In nucleotides, the sequence is TGCAGCGTACAGGGGGCGCGTTATGGCTACACCTTC. This is translated as CSVQGARYGYTF.